These 10 T cell receptor beta chains came from one sample sequenced in a study of blood T cell repertoires in COVID-19. Produced via immunoSEQ multiplex PCR; TCRdb's table is partial and in-frame only. The sample comprises approximately 110,000 clones, about four fifths of which are singletons, and just over 15% rests with the top ten. Source material: peripheral blood. These receptor sequences come from a woman older than 75 with acute or convalescent COVID-19.

V and J are TRBV4-1 and TRBJ2-7; D perhaps matches TRBD1 (5 bases). Germline CDR1 MGHRA, CDR2 YSYEKL. The CDR3 sequence is 15 residues long. V was trimmed by 4 bases and J by 3 bases, leaving 16 bases between them. CDR3 residues: CASSPGRGNLYEQYF. The CDR3 coding sequence is TGCGCCAGCAGCCCGGGTAGGGGCAACCTCTACGAGCAGTACTTC.

V gene TRBV5-1 combines with J gene TRBJ2-1, with 14 bases aligning to TRBD2. Germline CDR1 SGHRS, CDR2 YFSETQ. The V and J ends lost 3 bases and 6 bases, in that order; junction bases with no gene match: 2. This CDR3 is built from 15 residues. CDR3 loop: CASSSGLAGVNEQFF. The CDR3 DNA is TGCGCCAGCAGCTCGGGACTAGCGGGAGTCAATGAGCAGTTCTTC.

This clone was seen a handful of times. The V call is TRBV7-2, the J call TRBJ2-3, with 12 bases identical to TRBD2. Germline V gives CDR1 SGHTA, CDR2 FQGNSA. CDR3 length: 17 residues. Trimming took 4 bases from V and 0 from J; bases not matched to a gene: 5. CDR3 in amino acids: CASSSQLAGGSTDTQYF. The DNA for the CDR3 is TGTGCCAGCAGCTCGCAACTAGCGGGAGGTAGCACAGATACGCAGTATTTT.

The chain has TRBV3-1 (or the pseudogene TRBV3-2) and TRBJ2-7; 7 bases fit TRBD2. The ends lost 2 bases at V and 2 bases at J; junction bases unmatched: 3. The CDR3 has 14 residues. Germline CDR1 LGHDT, CDR2 YNNKEL (reference sequence). CDR3 protein: CASSQTSETYEQYV. As DNA, the CDR3 is TGTGCCAGCAGCCAAACTAGCGAAACCTACGAGCAGTACGTC.

This clone was seen a handful of times. The V and J genes are TRBV18 and TRBJ1-6; 10 positions agree with TRBD1. V shed 3 bases and J 5 bases; nucleotides not matched to a gene: 4. The CDR3 length is 16 residues. Germline lookup yields CDR1 KGHSH and CDR2 LQKENI. The CDR3: CASSPPGQGHNSPLHF. The DNA of the CDR3 is TGTGCCAGCTCACCCCCGGGACAGGGGCATAATTCACCCCTCCACTTT.

The rearrangement links TRBV24-1 to TRBJ2-2; perhaps TRBD1 as D (5 bases). Looked up from germline, CDR1 is KGHDR and CDR2 is SFDVKD. V was cut by 1 base and J by 5 bases, with 10 bases left in between. There are 15 residues in the CDR3. This CDR3 reads CATSDFGAQTGELFF. As DNA, the CDR3 is TGTGCCACCAGTGATTTTGGGGCGCAAACCGGGGAGCTGTTTTTT.

V is TRBV7-2 and J is TRBJ1-5; 7 nucleotides match TRBD1. J gave up 3 bases and V 5 bases, and 7 bases lay outside the gene matches. This CDR3 contains 15 residues. In germline, CDR1 is SGHTA, CDR2 FQGNSA. The CDR3 spells CASSPKTGLNQPQHF. CDR3 DNA sequence: TGTGCCAGCAGCCCTAAGACAGGGCTCAATCAGCCCCAGCATTTT. Drawing the rest from reference TRBV7-2 and TRBJ1-5, the complete variable domain is GAGVSQSPSNKVTEKGKDVELRCDPISGHTALYWYRQSLGQGLEFLIYFQGNSAPDKSGLPSDRFSAERTGGSVSTLTIQRTQQEDSAVYLCASSPKTGLNQPQHFGDGTRLSIL.

This chain uses TRBV5-1 with TRBJ1-3; 8 bases are shared with TRBD1. Germline V gives CDR1 SGHRS, CDR2 YFSETQ. The CDR3 is made up of 17 amino acids. The V gene end was trimmed by 4 bases and the J gene end by 1 base; junction bases not matched to a gene: 10. This CDR3 is CASSPRQGTSSGNTIYF. The CDR3 region has the DNA TGCGCCAGCAGCCCTCGACAGGGGACTTCTTCTGGAAACACCATATATTTT.

This clone counts as medium-sized. The rearrangement joins TRBV27 to TRBJ2-1; D uncertain. Germline CDR1 MNHEY, CDR2 SMNVEV (reference sequence). The CDR3 covers 14 residues. Trimming left V 6 bases short and J 0 bases short, with 9 bases between. CDR3 coding DNA: TGTGCCAGCAGCCTAGTCAGCTCCTACAATGAGCAGTTCTTC. It is translated as CASSLVSSYNEQFF.

This clone was counted only a few times. Other DNA sequences in this specimen translate into the identical CDR3. CDR3 bases: TGTGCCAGCAGCTTGGTTAGCGGGAGGGTGTACGAGCAGTACTTC. The encoded protein is CASSLVSGRVYEQYF. The chain combines TRBV5-4 with TRBJ2-7; 11 nucleotides match TRBD2. The CDR3 extends over 15 amino acids. Germline V lookup: CDR1 SGHNT, CDR2 YYREEE (reference sequence). Trimming took 0 bases from V and 4 from J; bases not matched to a gene: 3.